This T cell receptor (beta chain) was observed in a study of PD-1 blockade in classical Hodgkin lymphoma. Findings of the study overall: Healthy donors reportedly exceeded newly diagnosed patients in baseline TCR diversity. Exclusion covered patients beginning nivolumab under 1 year post-ASCT.

With regard to this clone: Its antigen is undetermined.

The time point: cycle 4 day 1 (C4D1), after about 6 weeks of nivolumab. Relapse was seen in all patients after autologous stem cell transplantation, and brentuximab vedotin exposure was variable. Researchers report purifying CD4+ T cells from thawed PBMCs by magnetic negative selection. Sequencing used immunoSEQ multiplex PCR; TCRdb keeps in-frame clones, though not all of them. The table includes around 27,000 clones, 75% to 90% detected once. The V end lost 4 bases, the J end lost 5 bases, and 9 bases lay between the germline ends. This CDR3 has 13 amino acids. Germline V gene data show CDR1 as SGHNT and CDR2 as YENEEA.

The clonotype was recovered from a human donor with classical Hodgkin lymphoma. The sequenced sample was CD4+ T cells from blood, obtained before the fourth cycle of nivolumab. The chain uses TRBV11-3 and TRBJ2-1; D uncertain. The CDR3 DNA is TGTGCCAGCAGCTCCCCGAATAACAATGAGCAGTTCTTC. It yields the protein CASSSPNNNEQFF. The full variable domain, its missing parts supplied by reference TRBV11-3 and TRBJ2-1, is EAGVVQSPRYKIIEKKQPVAFWCNPISGHNTLYWYLQNLGQGPELLIRYENEEAVDDSQLPKDRFSAERLKGVDSTLKIQPAELGDSAVYLCASSSPNNNEQFFGPGTRLTVL.